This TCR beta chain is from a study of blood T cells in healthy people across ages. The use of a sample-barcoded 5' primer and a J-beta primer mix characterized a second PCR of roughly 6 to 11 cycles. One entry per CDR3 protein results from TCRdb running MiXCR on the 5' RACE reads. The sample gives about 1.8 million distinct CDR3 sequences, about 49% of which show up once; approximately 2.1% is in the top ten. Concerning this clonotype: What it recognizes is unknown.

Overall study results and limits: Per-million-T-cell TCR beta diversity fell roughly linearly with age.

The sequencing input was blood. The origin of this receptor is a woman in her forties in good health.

The CDR3 bases are TGCAGTGCTGGACCGACAGGGTACTATGGCTACACCTTC. The encoded protein is CSAGPTGYYGYTF. This chain joins TRBV20-1 and TRBJ1-2; 7 bases are shared with TRBD1. This CDR3 has 13 amino acids. Germline V gene sequence: CDR1 DFQATT, CDR2 SNEGSKA (reference sequence). The ends lost 5 bases at V and 3 bases at J; junction bases unmatched: 6.